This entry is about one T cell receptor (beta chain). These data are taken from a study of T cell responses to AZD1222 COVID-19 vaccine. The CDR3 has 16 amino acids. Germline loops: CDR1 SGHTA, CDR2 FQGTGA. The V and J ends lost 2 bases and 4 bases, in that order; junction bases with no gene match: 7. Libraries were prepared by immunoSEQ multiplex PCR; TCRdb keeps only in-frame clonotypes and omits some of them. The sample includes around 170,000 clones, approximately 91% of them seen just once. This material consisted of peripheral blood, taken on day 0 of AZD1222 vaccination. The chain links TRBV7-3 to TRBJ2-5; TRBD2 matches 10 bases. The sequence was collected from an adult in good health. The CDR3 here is CASSLASGRAPETQYF. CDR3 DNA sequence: TGTGCCAGCAGCTTAGCGAGCGGGAGGGCCCCAGAGACCCAGTACTTC.